This T cell receptor beta chain was captured by sequencing in a study of blood T cell repertoires in COVID-19 (dated by TCRdb to between 2020 and 2021). About the full investigation: Collaborator samples came from the United States, Italy and Spain and covered acute and convalescent phases of COVID-19. The material from the prospective study consisted of cDNA or gDNA derived from T cells, B-cell-depleted T cells, or PBMCs. Subjects who had been exposed to COVID-19, were actively infected with it, or had recovered from it provided the deeply sampled blood TCRbeta repertoires that made up the dataset. The repertoires were released in a freely available public database meant as a resource for research on the immune response to SARS-CoV-2. The samples were drawn from two sources: the first 160 participants of the ongoing ImmuneRACE study, and 950 to 1,500 subjects contributed by 6 global collaborators. Sample metadata almost always included a de-identified subject ID, COVID-19 status, age in years and sex. HLA class I and class II types, where available, came from metadata supplied by the sample provider rather than from assay-based typing. Study-wide conclusions, independent of this receptor: The amount of clinical and demographic metadata varied by source and participant and was provided uncurated.

The immunoSEQ Assay, a bias-controlled multiplex PCR, was used to amplify TCRbeta CDR3 regions from genomic DNA. In the authors' own workflow: Within the assay, amplification of reference gene primers was used to estimate how many nucleated cells each sample contained. Sequence reads were collapsed and filtered to measure the absolute abundance of every unique TCRbeta CDR3 rearrangement. Productive Simpson clonality was computed per sample as the square root of Simpson's diversity index over productive rearrangements. Drawn from immuneACCESS, this table holds only the in-frame rearrangements with V and J called that TCRdb kept. Clones are partly lost; checked studies trace under half to an unresolved V gene and leave the rest unexplained. D and trimming were read from the DNA, whereas the V and J calls and clone size are those reported in that table. This sample has about 200,000 clones in its table, and 84% of those were observed once. The top ten clones comprise about 12% of the sample.

Concerning this clone itself: It has no known antigen specificity. Base qualities are not provided; no much larger clone lies one nucleotide away.

CDR1 and CDR2 were assigned from the germline V gene (reference sequence) as SEHNR and FQNEAQ. The cysteine opens and the phenylalanine closes a CDR3 of 14 amino acids. The CDR3 DNA has 42 bases and is translated from base 1. V drops 3 bases and J drops 0 bases, leaving 8 bases in between. The collaborating institutions used their own protocols to collect whole blood in K2EDTA tubes. For TCRbeta analysis, collaborator samples were shipped as frozen whole blood, as isolated PBMCs, or as DNA extracted from either sample type. Source material: peripheral blood. The chain couples TRBV7-9 to TRBJ1-1; the D gene cannot be named for sure. The clonotype was recovered from a human donor in a cohort sampled during active COVID-19. The DNA sequence follows: TGTGCCAGCAGCTTCCAGGCTTTGAACACTGAAGCTTTCTTT. The resulting protein is CASSFQALNTEAFF.